This entry describes one T cell receptor (beta chain). This record comes from a study of Ad26.COV2.S vaccination and SARS-CoV-2 variants. Study overall: The donor participated in the COV1001 trial, in its Ad26.COV2.S arm.

Treatment reported: 15 to 20 received Ad26.COV2.S at low or high dose, single or two shots; five or six received placebo; per-sample allocation not given. Samples analyzed were those drawn on day 63 after the first vaccine or placebo injection. The data were produced by immunoSEQ multiplex PCR, yet TCRdb's version contains in-frame clones alone and is incomplete. The top ten hold 3.6% of the sample, which has 400,000 to 500,000 clones, 70% to 90% seen once. The CDR3 spans 16 residues. Trimming removed 2 bases from V and 8 bases from J; junction bases left unmatched: 11. CDR1 MNHEY and CDR2 SVGAGI come from the germline V gene.

J is TRBJ1-4 and V is TRBV6-5; 7 nucleotides agree with TRBD1. This receptor was obtained from a person aged 18-60 years who received the Ad26.COV2.S COVID-19 vaccine or a placebo. The sample here was peripheral blood, taken in a trial of Ad26.COV2.S vaccine versus placebo. The CDR3 here is CASSYGPGTDGEKLFF. In DNA, the CDR3 is TGTGCCAGCAGTTACGGGCCCGGGACAGATGGGGAAAAACTGTTTTTT.